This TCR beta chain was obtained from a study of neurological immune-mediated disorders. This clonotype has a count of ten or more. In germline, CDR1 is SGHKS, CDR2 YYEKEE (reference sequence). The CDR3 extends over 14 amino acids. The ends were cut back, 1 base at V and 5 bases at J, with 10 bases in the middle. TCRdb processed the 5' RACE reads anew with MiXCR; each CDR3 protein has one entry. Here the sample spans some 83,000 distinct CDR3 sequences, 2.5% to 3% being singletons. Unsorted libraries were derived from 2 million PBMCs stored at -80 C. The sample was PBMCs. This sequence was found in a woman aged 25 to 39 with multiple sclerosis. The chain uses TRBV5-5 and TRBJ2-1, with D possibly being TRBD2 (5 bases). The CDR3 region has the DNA TGTGCCAGCAGCTTGACAGCGGAGAACAATGAGCAGTTCTTC. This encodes CASSLTAENNEQFF.